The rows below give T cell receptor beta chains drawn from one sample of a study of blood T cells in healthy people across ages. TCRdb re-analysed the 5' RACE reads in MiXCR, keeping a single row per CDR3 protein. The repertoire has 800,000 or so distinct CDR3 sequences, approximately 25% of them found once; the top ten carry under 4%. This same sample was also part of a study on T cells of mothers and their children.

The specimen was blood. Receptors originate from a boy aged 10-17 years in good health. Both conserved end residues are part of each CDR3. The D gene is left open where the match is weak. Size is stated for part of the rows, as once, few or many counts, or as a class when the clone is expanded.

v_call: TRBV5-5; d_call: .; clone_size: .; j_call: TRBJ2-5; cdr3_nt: TGTGCCAGCAGCTTGTTAACAGGGTTGATGGAGACCCAGTACTTC; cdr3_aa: CASSLLTGLMETQYF
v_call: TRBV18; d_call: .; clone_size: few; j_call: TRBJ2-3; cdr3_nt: TGTGCCAGCTCACCACCGCACCAGGGACCTAGCACAGATACGCAGTATTTT; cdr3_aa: CASSPPHQGPSTDTQYF
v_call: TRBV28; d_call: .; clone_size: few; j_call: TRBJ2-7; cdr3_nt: TGTGCCAGCACCGGGTCCATTAGCGAGCAGTACTTC; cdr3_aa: CASTGSISEQYF
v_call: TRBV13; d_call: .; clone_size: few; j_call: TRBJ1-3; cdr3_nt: TGTGCCAGCAGCTTTGGGAAGGCCAGTGGAAACACCATATATTTT; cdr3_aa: CASSFGKASGNTIYF
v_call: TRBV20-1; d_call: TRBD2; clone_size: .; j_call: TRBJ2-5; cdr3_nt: TGCAGTGCTAGAGGAAGTGGAGGCGGGAGTTACGGAGAGACCCAGTACTTC; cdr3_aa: CSARGSGGGSYGETQYF
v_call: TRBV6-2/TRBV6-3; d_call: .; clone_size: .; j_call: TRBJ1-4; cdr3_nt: TGTGCCAGCAGTTACTCCGGGACTCGGGATGAAAAACTGTTTTTT; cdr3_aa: CASSYSGTRDEKLFF
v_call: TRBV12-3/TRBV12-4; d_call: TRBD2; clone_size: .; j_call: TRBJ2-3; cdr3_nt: TGTGCCAGCAGTTTGGGACTAGCGGTTAGCACAGATACGCAGTATTTT; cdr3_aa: CASSLGLAVSTDTQYF
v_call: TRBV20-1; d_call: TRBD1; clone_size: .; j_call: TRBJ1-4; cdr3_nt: TGCAGTGCTAGAGATGTCTTCCCCCAGGGGGGGATGGCTAATGAAAAACTGTTTTTT; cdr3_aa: CSARDVFPQGGMANEKLFF
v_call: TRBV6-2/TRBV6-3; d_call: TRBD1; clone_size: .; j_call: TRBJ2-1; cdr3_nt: TGTGCCAGCAGTTACGGGGGGACAGGGTTCAATGAGCAGTTCTTC; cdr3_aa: CASSYGGTGFNEQFF
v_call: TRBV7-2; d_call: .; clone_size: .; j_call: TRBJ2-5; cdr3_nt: TGTGCCAGCAGCTTTGGTGCGTCTACAGGGCCCGAGACCCAGTACTTC; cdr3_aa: CASSFGASTGPETQYF
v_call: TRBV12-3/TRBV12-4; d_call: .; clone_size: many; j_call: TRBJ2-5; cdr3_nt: TGTGCCAGCAGTTTGAACAGCCAAGAGACCCAGTACTTC; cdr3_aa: CASSLNSQETQYF
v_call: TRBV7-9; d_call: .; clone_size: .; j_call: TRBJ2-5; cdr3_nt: TGTGCCAGCAGCTTACAACCGTGGCGGAGGGAAAAAGAGACCCAGTACTTC; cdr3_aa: CASSLQPWRREKETQYF
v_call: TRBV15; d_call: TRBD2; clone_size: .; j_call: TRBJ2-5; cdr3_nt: TGTGCCACCGGTCGGACTAGCCTTAAAGAGACCCAGTACTTC; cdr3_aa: CATGRTSLKETQYF
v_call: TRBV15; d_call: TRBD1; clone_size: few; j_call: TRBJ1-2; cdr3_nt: TGTGCCACCAGCAGAGATAGGGGGCCAGATGGCTACACCTTC; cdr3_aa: CATSRDRGPDGYTF
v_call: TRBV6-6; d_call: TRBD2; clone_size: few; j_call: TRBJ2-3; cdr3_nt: TGTGCCAGCAGTTACGCGGGAGGGTTAACAGATACGCAGTATTTT; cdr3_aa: CASSYAGGLTDTQYF
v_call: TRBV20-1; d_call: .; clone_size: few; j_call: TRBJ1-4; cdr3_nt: TGCAGTGCTAGTGGCGGCCAGGGCCTTGAAAAACTGTTTTTT; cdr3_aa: CSASGGQGLEKLFF
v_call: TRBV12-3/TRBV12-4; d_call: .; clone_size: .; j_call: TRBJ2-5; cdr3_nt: TGTGCCAGCACCCGGTCCGGGGAGACCCAGTACTTC; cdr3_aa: CASTRSGETQYF
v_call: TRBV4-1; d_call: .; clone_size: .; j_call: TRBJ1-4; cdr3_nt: TGCGCCAGCAGCCAAGTTTATACACCCAGGGGAACTAATGAAAAACTGTTTTTT; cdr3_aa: CASSQVYTPRGTNEKLFF
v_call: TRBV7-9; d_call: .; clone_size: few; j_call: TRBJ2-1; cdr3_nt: TGTGCCAGCAGCTTAGCGGGACTGAACAATGAGCAGTTCTTC; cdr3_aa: CASSLAGLNNEQFF
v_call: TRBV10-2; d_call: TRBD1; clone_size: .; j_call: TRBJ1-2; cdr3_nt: TGCGCCAGCAGTGGGACAGGGTTTGGCTACACCTTC; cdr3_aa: CASSGTGFGYTF
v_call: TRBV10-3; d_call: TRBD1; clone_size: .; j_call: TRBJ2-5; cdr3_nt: TGTGCCATCAGTAAGACAGGGGACAGCCAAGAGACCCAGTACTTC; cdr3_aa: CAISKTGDSQETQYF
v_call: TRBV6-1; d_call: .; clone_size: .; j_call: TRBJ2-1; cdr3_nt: TGTGCCAGCAGCGGAGCGGAGCCCTACAATGAGCAGTTCTTC; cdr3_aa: CASSGAEPYNEQFF
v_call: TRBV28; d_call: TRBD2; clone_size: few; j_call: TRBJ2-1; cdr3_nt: TGTGCCAGCAGTTCCCCCTCAGCGGGGCGCAACAATGAGCAGTTCTTC; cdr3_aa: CASSSPSAGRNNEQFF
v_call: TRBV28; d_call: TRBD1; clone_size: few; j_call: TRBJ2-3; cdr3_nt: TGTGCCAGCAGTTCTCAGGGGGAAACCTTCACAGATACGCAGTATTTT; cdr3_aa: CASSSQGETFTDTQYF
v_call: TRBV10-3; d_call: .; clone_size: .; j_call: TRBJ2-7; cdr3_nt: TGTGCCATCAGTGGTACAGGGAACCCCTACGAGCAGTACTTC; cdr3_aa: CAISGTGNPYEQYF